This record covers a single T cell receptor beta chain. Profiled with immunoSEQ multiplex PCR; TCRdb holds only in-frame clones, not every one. The repertoire has about 100,000 clones, roughly 87% of them found once; the top ten carry over 15%. This CDR3 is built from 18 residues. V lost 4 bases and J lost 4, with 23 bases in between. The V gene's germline CDR1 is LGHDT and CDR2 YNNKEL (reference sequence). The sample originates from a study of control samples from healthy donors and cancer patients. This chain connects TRBV3-1 (or the pseudogene TRBV3-2) to TRBJ1-3; possibly TRBD1 for D (5 bases). The origin of this receptor is a woman between 50 and 59 years old in good health. The sample was blood. CDR3 protein: CASSLLVGQGLLGNTIYF. In DNA form, the CDR3 reads TGTGCCAGCAGCCTCCTCGTGGGGCAGGGCCTACTAGGAAACACCATATATTTT.